This T cell receptor beta chain stems from a study of blood T cells in healthy people across ages. Germline V gene lookup returns CDR1 SGHAT and CDR2 FQNNGV. V lost 3 bases to trimming and J lost 1 base, with 13 bases between them. The CDR3 is 17 amino acids. Combining a sample-barcoded 5' primer with a J-beta primer mix, a second PCR ran for about 7 to 11 cycles. A template-switch adaptor containing 12 random nucleotides labeled each cDNA molecule. Each CDR3 protein is one row after TCRdb ran MiXCR on the 5' RACE reads. The table has over a million distinct CDR3 sequences, roughly 43% seen once. The chain is built from TRBV11-2 and TRBJ2-6; weak D call: TRBD1 (6 bases). Sequencing was carried out using blood. This clonotype was obtained from a woman younger than 30 in good health. This CDR3 is CASSFWGLRSGANVLTF. In DNA, the CDR3 is TGTGCCAGCAGCTTTTGGGGGCTTAGATCTGGGGCCAACGTCCTGACTTTC.